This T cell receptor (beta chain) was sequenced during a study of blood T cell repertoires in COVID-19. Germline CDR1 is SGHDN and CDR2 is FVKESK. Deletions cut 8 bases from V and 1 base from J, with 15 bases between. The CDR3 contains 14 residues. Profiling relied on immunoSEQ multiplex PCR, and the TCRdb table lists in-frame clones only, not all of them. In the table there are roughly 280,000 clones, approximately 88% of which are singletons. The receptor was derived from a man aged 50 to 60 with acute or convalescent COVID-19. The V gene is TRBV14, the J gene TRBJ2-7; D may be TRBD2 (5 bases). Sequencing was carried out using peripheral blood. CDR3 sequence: CASSLGLGSYEQYF. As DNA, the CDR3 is TGTGCCAGCTCACTAGGGCTGGGATCCTACGAGCAGTACTTC.